This T cell receptor beta chain originates from a study of naive and memory T cell subsets. Deletions cut 2 bases from V and 0 bases from J, with 9 bases between. CDR3 size: 15 residues. In germline, CDR1 is SGHNT, CDR2 YYREEE (reference sequence). CMV status came from CD4+ IFNgamma after overnight CMV lysate stimulation. This clonotype was picked up a small number of times. Both TRBC1 and TRBC2 were covered by a beta constant-region primer of two equimolar oligonucleotides. Each CDR3 protein is one row after TCRdb ran MiXCR on the UMI-ligation and nested PCR reads. The sample shows tens of thousands of distinct CDR3 sequences, around 13% of them seen only once.

Sequencing was performed on central memory CD4+ T cells from blood. The rearrangement uses TRBV5-4 and TRBJ2-1; no firm D call. This TCR came from a human donor in good health. The CDR3 region has the DNA TGTGCCAGCAGCTTCGACTGGAGCTCCTACAATGAGCAGTTCTTC. Its protein product is CASSFDWSSYNEQFF.